Described below is a single TCR beta chain sequence and its context. The data were obtained in a study of control samples from healthy donors and cancer patients. TCRdb's table, derived via immunoSEQ multiplex PCR, lists solely in-frame clones and lacks some. The sample consists of about 98,000 clones, roughly three quarters of them appearing once. The germline CDR1 and CDR2 sequences are SGHDT and YYEEEE. The CDR3 length is 16 residues. V was clipped by 3 bases and J by 5 bases; unmatched bases: 8. The chain combines TRBV5-6 with TRBJ2-3, with 11 nucleotides matching TRBD2. Material for sequencing was blood. The TCR comes from a woman in her twenties or thirties in good health. For the CDR3, the DNA is TGTGCCAGCAGCTCTACCGCGGGACTAGCGGAAGATACGCAGTATTTT. Its translation is CASSSTAGLAEDTQYF.